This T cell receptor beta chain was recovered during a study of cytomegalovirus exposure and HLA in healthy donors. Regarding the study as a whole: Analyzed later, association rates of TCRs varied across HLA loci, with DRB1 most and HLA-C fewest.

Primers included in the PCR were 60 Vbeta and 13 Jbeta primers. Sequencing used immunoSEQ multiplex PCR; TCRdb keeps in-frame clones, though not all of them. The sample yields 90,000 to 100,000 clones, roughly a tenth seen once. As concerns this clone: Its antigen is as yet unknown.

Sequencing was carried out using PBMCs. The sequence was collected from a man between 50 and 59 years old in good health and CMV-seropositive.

The CDR3 loop is CASSYGQGVDEQYF. CDR3 DNA: TGCGCCAGCAGCTATGGACAGGGGGTAGACGAGCAGTACTTC. The rearrangement links TRBV4-1 to TRBJ2-7, with TRBD1 identical over 10 bases. Germline V gene data show CDR1 as MGHRA and CDR2 as YSYEKL. The CDR3 is 14 amino acids. V shed 5 bases and J 5 bases; nucleotides not matched to a gene: 6.